These 13 T cell receptor beta chains share one sample of origin, sequenced in a study of T cells in Graves' hyperthyroidism and ophthalmopathy (dated by TCRdb to the late 2010s). The library was made by multiplex PCR. This sample was sequenced with an Illumina HiSeq 2000. TCR beta CDR3 regions were amplified from RNA transcripts. The first round of RT-PCR for the TCR CDR3 was performed with the HTBI primer set and the Qiagen OneStep RT-PCR kit. In-frame beta chains were kept once TCRdb had trimmed the public reads at Q25 with fastp and called clones with MiXCR. Every entry covers one CDR3 protein and lists the most common genes and DNA from its rows. The sample table records around 200,000 distinct CDR3 sequences; around 18% of these occur just once. Together, the top ten hold roughly two fifths of the sample. Sequencing was carried out using blood. The receptors shown here come from a man in his forties with Graves' hyperthyroidism.

This clonotype was detected ten times or more. The chain joins TRBV3-1 to TRBJ1-5; D not certain. There are 15 residues in the CDR3. Trimming took 0 bases from V and 3 from J, leaving 9 bases between them. Germline lookup yields CDR1 LGHDT and CDR2 YNNKEL (reference sequence). The CDR3, as DNA: TGTGCCAGCAGCCAAGAGGCAACGATCAATCAGCCCCAGCATTTT. Translating gives CASSQEATINQPQHF.

This clonotype was seen repeatedly, ten times or more. The chain recombines TRBV27 with TRBJ2-1, with D perhaps matching TRBD2 (6 bases). Per the germline V gene, CDR1 is MNHEY and CDR2 is SMNVEV (reference sequence). Trimming removed 0 bases from V and 0 bases from J, with 12 bases in between. This CDR3 contains 17 residues. The DNA of the CDR3 is TGTGCCAGCAGTTTATCGTATAAGGGACTCTCCTACAATGAGCAGTTCTTC. It encodes CASSLSYKGLSYNEQFF.

This clonotype occurred many times. The V gene is TRBV5-1, the J gene TRBJ2-3; 9 bases agree with TRBD1. After removal of 0 bases from V and 4 bases from J, the junction contained 12 bases not matched to a gene. Germline loops: CDR1 SGHRS, CDR2 YFSETQ. The CDR3 contains 18 residues. The CDR3 DNA reads as TGCGCCAGCAGCTTGGCCCCCCCGGGACAGGGTCCATCAGATACGCAGTATTTT. This codes for CASSLAPPGQGPSDTQYF.

At least ten counts were recorded for this clonotype. V and J are TRBV30 and TRBJ1-2; 7 positions match TRBD1. J was trimmed by 8 bases and V by 0 bases; bases with no gene match: 9. The CDR3 is made up of 14 amino acids. Germline values: CDR1 GTSNPN, CDR2 SVGIG (reference sequence). The CDR3 is CAWSVGQVVGGYTF. As DNA, the CDR3 is TGTGCCTGGAGTGTAGGACAGGTGGTCGGCGGCTACACCTTC.

This chain uses TRBV12-3 or TRBV12-4 with TRBJ2-7; 7 bases are a match to TRBD1. V gave up 6 bases and J gave up 0 bases; unmatched junction bases: 8. There are 15 residues in the CDR3. The CDR3 DNA reads as TGTGCCAGCAGCTCCGGGACAGATAGCTCCTACGAGCAGTACTTC. Translated, it gives CASSSGTDSSYEQYF.

The gene calls are TRBV29-1 and TRBJ2-3, with TRBD1 matching over 8 bases. The CDR3 spans 15 residues. The germline V gene encodes CDR1 SQVTM and CDR2 ANQGSEA. Trimming removed 3 bases from V and 1 base from J; junction bases left unmatched: 6. CDR3 sequence: CSVDFMDRGTDTQYF. CDR3 DNA sequence: TGCAGCGTTGACTTTATGGACAGGGGCACAGATACGCAGTATTTT.

This clonotype was observed many times. This sequence joins TRBV7-9 and TRBJ1-2; 7 nucleotides agree with TRBD1. This CDR3 is 14 amino acids long. The V and J ends lost 5 bases and 6 bases, in that order; junction bases with no gene match: 9. Germline assignment: CDR1 SEHNR and CDR2 FQNEAQ (reference sequence). The CDR3 loop is CASSPQGQQNGYTF. CDR3 nucleotides: TGTGCCAGCAGCCCGCAGGGACAGCAGAATGGCTACACCTTC.

This clonotype was recorded many times. The chain couples TRBV18 to TRBJ2-1, with 7 bases fitting TRBD1. Germline loops: CDR1 KGHSH, CDR2 LQKENI. Trimming removed 3 bases from V and 3 bases from J; junction bases left unmatched: 5. The CDR3 is 15 amino acids. Written as DNA, the CDR3 is TGTGCCAGCTCACCTCGGGACAGCAACTACAATGAGCAGTTCTTC. Its translation: CASSPRDSNYNEQFF.

This clonotype was counted ten times or more. V usage is TRBV15 and J usage is TRBJ2-5; 7 nucleotides match TRBD2. The J segment lost 2 bases and the V segment lost 2 bases, leaving 5 bases of the junction unmatched. CDR1 LNHNV and CDR2 YYDKDF come from the germline V gene (reference sequence). This CDR3 contains 15 residues. The CDR3 DNA follows: TGTGCCACCAGCAGATCGGGACTAACTCAAGAGACCCAGTACTTC. It encodes CATSRSGLTQETQYF. The full variable domain, in which reference TRBV15 and TRBJ2-5 provide the parts outside the CDR3, is DAMVIQNPRYQVTQFGKPVTLSCSQTLNHNVMYWYQQKSSQAPKLLFHYYDKDFNNEADTPDNFQSRRPNTSFCFLDIRSPGLGDTAMYLCATSRSGLTQETQYFGPGTRLLVL.

This clonotype appeared a single time. V usage is TRBV7-9 and J usage is TRBJ1-2; D is undetermined. Trimming left V 5 bases short and J 5 bases short, with 27 bases between. The germline V gene encodes CDR1 SEHNR and CDR2 FQNEAQ (reference sequence). CDR3 size: 18 residues. CDR3 in amino acids: CASSPTDPRQETPYGYTF. In nucleotides, the CDR3 is TGTGCCAGCAGCCCCACTGACCCCCGGCAGGAGACCCCATATGGCTACACCTTC.

This clonotype was recorded many times. The chain joins TRBV7-3 to TRBJ2-6; 11 positions match TRBD1. Germline V gives CDR1 SGHTA, CDR2 FQGTGA. This CDR3 is 19 amino acids long. V lost 1 base and J lost 2; bases outside the gene matches: 7. In DNA, the CDR3 is TGTGCCAGCAGCTTAAGCGGGACAGGGGGTAGCGCTGGGGCCAACGTCCTGACTTTC. This encodes CASSLSGTGGSAGANVLTF.

V gene TRBV20-1 combines with J gene TRBJ2-2; 11 bases align to TRBD2. The CDR3 loop spans 16 amino acids. The ends lost 1 base at V and 0 bases at J; junction bases unmatched: 1. The germline CDR1 and CDR2 sequences are DFQATT and SNEGSKA (reference sequence). CDR3 residues: CSARGLAGTNTGELFF. The CDR3 nucleotides read TGCAGTGCTAGAGGACTAGCGGGGACGAACACCGGGGAGCTGTTTTTT.

Ten or more counts support this clonotype. J is TRBJ2-7 and V is TRBV20-1; 10 positions agree with TRBD1. Germline trimming cut 6 bases from V and 5 bases from J; bases unmatched to any gene: 7. The CDR3 runs 13 residues. Germline V gene data show CDR1 as DFQATT and CDR2 as SNEGSKA (reference sequence). The CDR3 DNA follows: TGCAGTGCGGTCCGGGACAGGGGCAACGAGCAGTACTTC. Translating it yields CSAVRDRGNEQYF.